This TCR beta chain was obtained from a study of blood T cells in healthy people across ages. For the study at large: When template switching was applied, about one barcoded beta molecule was captured per two T cells.

The second PCR ran about 6 to 11 cycles with a sample-barcoded 5' primer and J-beta primers. One entry per CDR3 protein results from TCRdb running MiXCR on the 5' RACE reads. Found here are under 800,000 distinct CDR3 sequences, around 20% of them singletons; the top ten hold roughly 3.4%. Healthy Caucasian individuals from Russia aged about 6 to 100 were enrolled as donors. This clonotype came up many times. CDR1 and CDR2 (germline): LNHNV, YYDKDF (reference sequence). CDR3 size: 13 residues. This sequence joins TRBV15 and TRBJ2-5; D is undetermined. The J call may be faulty, since TRBJ2-7 better matches the DNA end. This TCR was recovered from a man in his 70s in good health. Sequencing was done on a sample of blood. In nucleotides, the CDR3 is TGTGCCACCAGCAGAGATATTTCCTACGAGCAGTACTTC. It codes for CATSRDISYEQYF.